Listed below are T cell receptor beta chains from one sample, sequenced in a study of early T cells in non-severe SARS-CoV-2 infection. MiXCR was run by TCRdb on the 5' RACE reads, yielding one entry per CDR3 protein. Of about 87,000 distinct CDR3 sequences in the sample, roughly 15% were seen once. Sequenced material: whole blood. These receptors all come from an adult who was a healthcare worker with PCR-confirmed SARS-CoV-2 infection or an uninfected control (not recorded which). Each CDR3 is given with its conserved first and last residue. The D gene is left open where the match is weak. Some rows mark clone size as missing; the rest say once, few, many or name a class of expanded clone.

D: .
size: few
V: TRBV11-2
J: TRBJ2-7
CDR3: CASSWGHPYEQYF
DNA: TGTGCCAGCAGCTGGGGACACCCCTACGAGCAGTACTTC

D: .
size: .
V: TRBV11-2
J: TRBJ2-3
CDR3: CASSLAGLADTQYF
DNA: TGTGCCAGCAGCTTAGCTGGCCTAGCAGATACGCAGTATTTT

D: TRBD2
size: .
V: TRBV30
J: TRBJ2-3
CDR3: CAWSGVAGARDTQYF
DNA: TGTGCCTGGAGTGGGGTAGCGGGGGCTAGGGATACGCAGTATTTT

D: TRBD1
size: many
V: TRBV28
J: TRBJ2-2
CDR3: CASSSTGQAANTGELFF
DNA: TGTGCCAGCAGCTCCACTGGACAGGCAGCGAACACCGGGGAGCTGTTTTTT

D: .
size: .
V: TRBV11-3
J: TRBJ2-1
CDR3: CASSLMGVRFNEQFF
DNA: TGTGCCAGCAGCTTAATGGGGGTACGTTTCAATGAGCAGTTCTTC

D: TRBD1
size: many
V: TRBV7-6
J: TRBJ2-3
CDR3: CASMQGATQYF
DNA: TGTGCCAGCATGCAGGGGGCTACGCAGTATTTT

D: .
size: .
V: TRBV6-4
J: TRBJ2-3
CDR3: CASSDSKRGTDTQYF
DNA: TGTGCCAGCAGTGACTCCAAGCGCGGCACAGATACGCAGTATTTT

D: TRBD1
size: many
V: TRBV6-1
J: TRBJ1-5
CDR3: CASRRDRTNQPQHF
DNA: TGTGCCAGCAGGAGGGACAGGACAAATCAGCCCCAGCATTTT

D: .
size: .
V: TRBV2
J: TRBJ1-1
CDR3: CASTEYTEAFF
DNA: TGTGCCAGCACCGAGTACACTGAAGCTTTCTTT

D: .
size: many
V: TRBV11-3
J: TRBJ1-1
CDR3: CASSLSSTEAFF
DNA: TGTGCCAGCAGCTTAAGCTCCACTGAAGCTTTCTTT

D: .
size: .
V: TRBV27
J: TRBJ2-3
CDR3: CASRQRQGTDTQYF
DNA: TGTGCCAGCAGGCAGAGACAGGGCACAGATACGCAGTATTTT

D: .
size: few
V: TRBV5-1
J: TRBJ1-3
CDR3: CASSLALQGSGNTIYF
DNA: TGCGCCAGCAGCTTGGCCCTTCAGGGGTCTGGAAACACCATATATTTT

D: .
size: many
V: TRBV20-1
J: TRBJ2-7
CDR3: CSARSIVAVAYEQYF
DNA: TGCAGTGCTAGATCAATTGTCGCCGTAGCCTACGAGCAGTACTTC

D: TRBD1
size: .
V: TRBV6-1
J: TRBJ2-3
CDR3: CASSESWGQGTDTQYF
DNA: TGTGCCAGCAGTGAAAGTTGGGGACAGGGCACAGATACGCAGTATTTT

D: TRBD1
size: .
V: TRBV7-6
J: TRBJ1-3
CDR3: CASSPRDSHSGNTIYF
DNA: TGTGCCAGCAGCCCTCGGGACAGCCACTCTGGAAACACCATATATTTT

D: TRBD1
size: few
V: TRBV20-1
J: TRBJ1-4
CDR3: CSAPDRGAISTNEKLFF
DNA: TGCAGTGCCCCGGACAGGGGGGCGATATCAACTAATGAAAAACTGTTTTTT

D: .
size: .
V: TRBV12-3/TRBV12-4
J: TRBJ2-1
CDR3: CASSLFPSNEQFF
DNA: TGTGCCAGCAGTTTATTCCCCAGCAATGAGCAGTTCTTC

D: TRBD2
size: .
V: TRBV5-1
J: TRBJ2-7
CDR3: CASRGLAASYEQYF
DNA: TGCGCCAGCAGGGGGCTAGCGGCCTCCTACGAGCAGTACTTC